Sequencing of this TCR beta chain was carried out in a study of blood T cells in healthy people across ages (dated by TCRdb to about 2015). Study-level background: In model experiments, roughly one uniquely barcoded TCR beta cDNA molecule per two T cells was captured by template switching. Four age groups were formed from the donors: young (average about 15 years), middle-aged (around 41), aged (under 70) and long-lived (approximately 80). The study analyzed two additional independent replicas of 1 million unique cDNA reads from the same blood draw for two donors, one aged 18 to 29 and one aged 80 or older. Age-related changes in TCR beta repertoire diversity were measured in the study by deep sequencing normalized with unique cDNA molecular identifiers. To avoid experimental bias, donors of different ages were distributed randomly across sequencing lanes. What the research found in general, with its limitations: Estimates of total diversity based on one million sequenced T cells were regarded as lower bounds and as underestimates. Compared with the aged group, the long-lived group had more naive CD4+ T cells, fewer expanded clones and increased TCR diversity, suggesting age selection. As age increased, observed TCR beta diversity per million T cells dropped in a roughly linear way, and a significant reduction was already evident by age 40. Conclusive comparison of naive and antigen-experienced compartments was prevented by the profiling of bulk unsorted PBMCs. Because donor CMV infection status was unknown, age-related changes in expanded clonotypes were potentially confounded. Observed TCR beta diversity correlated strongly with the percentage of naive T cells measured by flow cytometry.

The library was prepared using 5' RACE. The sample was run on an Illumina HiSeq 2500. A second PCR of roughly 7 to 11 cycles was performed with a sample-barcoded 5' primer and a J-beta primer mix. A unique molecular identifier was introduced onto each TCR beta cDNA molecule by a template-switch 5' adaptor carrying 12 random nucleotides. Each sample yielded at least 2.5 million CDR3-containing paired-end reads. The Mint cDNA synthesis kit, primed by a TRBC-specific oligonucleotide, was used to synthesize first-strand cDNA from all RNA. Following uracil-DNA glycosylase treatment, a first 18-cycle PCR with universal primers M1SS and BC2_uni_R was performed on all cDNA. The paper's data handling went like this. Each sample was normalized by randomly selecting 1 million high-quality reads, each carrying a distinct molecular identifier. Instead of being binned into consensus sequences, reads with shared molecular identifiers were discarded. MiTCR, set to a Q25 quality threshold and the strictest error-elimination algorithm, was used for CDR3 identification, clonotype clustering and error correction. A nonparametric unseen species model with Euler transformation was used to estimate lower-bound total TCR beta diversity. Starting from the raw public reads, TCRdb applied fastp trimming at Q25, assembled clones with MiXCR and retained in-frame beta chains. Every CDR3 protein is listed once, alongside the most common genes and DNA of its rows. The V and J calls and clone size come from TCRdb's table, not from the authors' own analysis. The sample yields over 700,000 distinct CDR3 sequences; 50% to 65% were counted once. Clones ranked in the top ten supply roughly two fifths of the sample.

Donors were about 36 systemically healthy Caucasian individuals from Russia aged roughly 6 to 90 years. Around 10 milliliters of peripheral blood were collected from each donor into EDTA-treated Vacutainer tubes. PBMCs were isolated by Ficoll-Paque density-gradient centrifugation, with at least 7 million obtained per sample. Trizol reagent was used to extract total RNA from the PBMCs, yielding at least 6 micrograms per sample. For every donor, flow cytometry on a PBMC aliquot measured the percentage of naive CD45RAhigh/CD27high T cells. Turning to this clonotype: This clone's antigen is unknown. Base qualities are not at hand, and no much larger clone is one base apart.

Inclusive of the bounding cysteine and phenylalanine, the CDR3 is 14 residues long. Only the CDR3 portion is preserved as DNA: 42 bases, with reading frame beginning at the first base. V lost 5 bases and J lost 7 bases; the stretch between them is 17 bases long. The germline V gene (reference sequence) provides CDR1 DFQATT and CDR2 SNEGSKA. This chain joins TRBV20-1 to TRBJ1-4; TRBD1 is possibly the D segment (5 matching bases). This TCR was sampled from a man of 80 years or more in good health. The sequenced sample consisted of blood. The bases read TGCAGTGCTTGGGACGGACCCAGGACTGAAAAACTGTTTTTT. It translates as CSAWDGPRTEKLFF.